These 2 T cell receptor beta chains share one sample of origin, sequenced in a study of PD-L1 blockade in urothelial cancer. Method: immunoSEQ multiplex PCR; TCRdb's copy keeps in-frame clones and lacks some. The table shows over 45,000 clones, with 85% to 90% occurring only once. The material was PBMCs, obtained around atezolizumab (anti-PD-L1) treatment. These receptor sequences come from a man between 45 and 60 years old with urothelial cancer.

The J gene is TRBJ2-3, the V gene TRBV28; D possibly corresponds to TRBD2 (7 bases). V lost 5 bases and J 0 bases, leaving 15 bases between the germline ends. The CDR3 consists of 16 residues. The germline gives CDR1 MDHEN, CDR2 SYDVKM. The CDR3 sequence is CASSRGGGPSTDTQYF. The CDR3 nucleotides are TGTGCCAGCAGTCGAGGGGGGGGCCCTAGCACAGATACGCAGTATTTT. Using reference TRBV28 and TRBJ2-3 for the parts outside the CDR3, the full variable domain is DVKVTQSSRYLVKRTGEKVFLECVQDMDHENMFWYRQDPGLGLRLIYFSYDVKMKEKGDIPEGYSVSREKKERFSLILESASTNQTSMYLCASSRGGGPSTDTQYFGPGTRLTVL.

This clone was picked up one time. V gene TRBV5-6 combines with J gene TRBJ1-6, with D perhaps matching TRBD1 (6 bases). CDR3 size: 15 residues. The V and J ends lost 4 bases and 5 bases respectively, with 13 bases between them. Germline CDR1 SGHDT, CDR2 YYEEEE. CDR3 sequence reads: CASSLSRGHNSPLHF. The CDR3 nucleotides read TGTGCCAGCAGCCTGAGCAGGGGACATAATTCACCCCTCCACTTT. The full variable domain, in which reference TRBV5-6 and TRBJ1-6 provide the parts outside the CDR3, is DAGVTQSPTHLIKTRGQQVTLRCSPKSGHDTVSWYQQALGQGPQFIFQYYEEEERQRGNFPDRFSGHQFPNYSSELNVNALLLGDSALYLCASSLSRGHNSPLHFGNGTRLTVT.